Listed here are 23 T cell receptor beta chains from one sample, sequenced in a study of CD8 T cells in ankylosing spondylitis. Which antigens these TCRs recognize remains unknown. Via MiXCR, TCRdb re-called the 5' RACE reads, giving one row per CDR3 protein. The sample lists about 750,000 distinct CDR3 sequences; 15% to 20% were seen once. Study-wide findings and caveats: Within ankylosing spondylitis blood, a TCR beta motif made up of several highly homologous variants appeared to be characteristic.

The sample comprised blood, either unsorted or a sorted T cell fraction (not recorded which). The receptors derive from a male donor with ankylosing spondylitis.

For the CDR3, the DNA is TGCAGCGTCGCCCCGGCTCAGGGGGTGCGGGGTAGCACAGATACGCAGTATTTT. Amino acid sequence: CSVAPAQGVRGSTDTQYF. The chain links TRBV29-1 to TRBJ2-3; TRBD1 is a possible D gene (7 bases). Germline loops: CDR1 SQVTM, CDR2 ANQGSEA. The CDR3 has 18 amino acids. Trimming pared 6 bases from V and 0 bases from J, leaving 25 bases between.

J is TRBJ2-7 and V is TRBV7-9; 10 nucleotides line up with TRBD1. This CDR3 has 15 residues. The germline CDR1 and CDR2 sequences are SEHNR and FQNEAQ (reference sequence). The V gene end was trimmed by 5 bases and the J gene end by 6 bases; junction bases not matched to a gene: 10. CDR3 sequence reads: CASSPSDRGFLEQYF. The DNA of the CDR3 is TGTGCCAGCAGCCCCTCGGACAGGGGGTTTCTCGAGCAGTACTTC.

This chain connects TRBV3-1 to TRBJ1-1; D call uncertain. Trimming shortened V by 1 base and J by 0 bases, and 12 bases separated the two germline ends. CDR3 length equals 16 residues. CDR1 is LGHDT, CDR2 YNNKEL, per germline (reference sequence). As DNA, the CDR3 is TGTGCCAGCAGCCAAGGGGATCTGGCCGTGAACACTGAAGCTTTCTTT. It translates to CASSQGDLAVNTEAFF.

This clonotype was recorded a few times. J is TRBJ1-1 and V is TRBV12-3 or TRBV12-4; 8 nucleotides agree with TRBD1. V trimming: 6 bases; J trimming: 4 bases; junction bases outside the gene matches: 16. CDR3 length: 17 amino acids. The CDR3 reads CASSSMWGQDTGTEAFF. The CDR3 nucleotides read TGTGCCAGCAGCTCAATGTGGGGACAGGATACGGGCACTGAAGCTTTCTTT.

The chain is built from TRBV20-1 and TRBJ2-1; a weak D match, TRBD2 (6 bases). CDR1 is DFQATT, CDR2 SNEGSKA, per germline (reference sequence). V shed 3 bases and J shed 4 bases, with 16 bases lying between them. CDR3 size: 15 residues. The CDR3 region has the DNA TGCAGTGCTAGGCCGAGGGAGGACCCTTACAATGAGCAGTTCTTC. This codes for CSARPREDPYNEQFF.

This chain connects TRBV11-1 to TRBJ2-5; D is possibly TRBD2 (5 bases). Trimming left V 5 bases short and J 1 base short, with 17 bases between. CDR1 and CDR2 from the germline V gene are SGHAT and FQDESV (reference sequence). CDR3 length equals 16 residues. The CDR3 bases are TGTGCCAGCAGCCTCCATCGTTGGGAGACCCAAGAGACCCAGTACTTC. This encodes CASSLHRWETQETQYF.

The V and J genes are TRBV18 and TRBJ2-6, with 7 bases that match TRBD1. This CDR3 region has 17 residues. Germline CDR1 reads KGHSH; CDR2 reads LQKENI. The trim removed 6 bases at V and 0 bases at J, leaving 8 bases unmatched. CDR3 coding DNA: TGTGCCAGCTCGCCAGCGACAGGGAACTCTGGGGCCAACGTCCTGACTTTC. Translating it yields CASSPATGNSGANVLTF.

This clonotype has only one observation. V is TRBV7-9 and J is TRBJ2-4, with 9 bases lining up with TRBD1. The CDR3 totals 15 residues. J was trimmed by 1 base and V by 5 bases; bases with no gene match: 3. Germline CDR1 and CDR2: SEHNR and FQNEAQ (reference sequence). As DNA, the CDR3 is TGTGCCAGCAGCAAACAGGGGGCGGCCAAAAACATTCAGTACTTC. Protein product: CASSKQGAAKNIQYF.

There are a few counts of this clonotype. The chain couples TRBV11-2 to TRBJ2-3; 8 bases are shared with TRBD1. The length of the CDR3 is 15 residues. Germline V gene lookup returns CDR1 SGHAT and CDR2 FQNNGV. V shed 7 bases, J shed 5 bases, and the junction held 11 bases outside the gene matches. The DNA for the CDR3 is TGTGCCAGCAACAAACTTCAGGGGGCCGTAGATACGCAGTATTTT. The encoded protein is CASNKLQGAVDTQYF.

The chain recombines TRBV28 with TRBJ2-3, with D possibly called TRBD1 or TRBD2 (6 bases each). The germline V gene has CDR1 MDHEN and CDR2 SYDVKM. The CDR3 extends over 13 amino acids. Trimming took off 6 bases at V and 6 bases at J, with 13 bases between the two ends. CDR3 DNA: TGTGCCAGCAGACCAAGGGGGGTTGATACGCAGTATTTT. Its protein product is CASRPRGVDTQYF.

There are a few counts of this clonotype. V is TRBV7-3 and J is TRBJ2-1, with D possibly being TRBD2 (6 bases). The V gene lost 6 bases and the J gene lost 6 bases, with 15 bases spanning the gap. Germline V CDR1 and CDR2: SGHTA, FQGTGA. CDR3 length: 14 residues. The CDR3 here is CASSGWGDPNEQFF. CDR3 coding DNA: TGTGCCAGCAGTGGGTGGGGGGATCCCAATGAGCAGTTCTTC.

This clonotype was observed many times. V and J are TRBV18 and TRBJ2-7; the D call may be TRBD1 or TRBD2 (5 bases each). Germline lookup yields CDR1 KGHSH and CDR2 LQKENI. V was trimmed by 2 bases and J by 2 bases, leaving 16 bases between them. The CDR3 loop spans 16 amino acids. The CDR3 reads CASSPIKGDGTYEQYF. CDR3 in DNA: TGTGCCAGCTCACCAATAAAAGGGGACGGAACCTACGAGCAGTACTTC.

In this sample, this clonotype turned up a few times. This chain joins TRBV29-1 and TRBJ2-7; 7 bases fit TRBD1. The V gene end was trimmed by 6 bases and the J gene end by 4 bases; junction bases not matched to a gene: 9. The CDR3 sequence is 13 residues long. CDR1 SQVTM and CDR2 ANQGSEA come from the germline V gene. CDR3 in amino acids: CSVWDSDFYEQYF. CDR3 DNA: TGCAGCGTGTGGGACAGTGATTTTTACGAGCAGTACTTC.

The chain links TRBV12-3 or TRBV12-4 to TRBJ1-2; tentative D call: TRBD1 (5 bases). The CDR3 is 11 residues long. V was shortened by 3 bases and J by 7 bases, with 6 bases between the two germline ends. This CDR3 reads CASSFTGGYTF. The DNA of the CDR3 is TGTGCCAGCAGTTTCACAGGTGGCTACACCTTC.

The chain combines TRBV29-1 with TRBJ2-7; 9 bases fit TRBD1. This CDR3 is 14 amino acids long. After removal of 0 bases from V and 2 bases from J, the junction contained 2 bases not matched to a gene. Germline-derived CDR1 and CDR2 are SQVTM and ANQGSEA. CDR3 protein: CSVEDRDRAYEQYF. CDR3 coding DNA: TGCAGCGTTGAAGATCGGGACAGGGCCTACGAGCAGTACTTC.

This chain uses TRBV29-1 with TRBJ2-5; D call uncertain. The CDR3 has 13 residues. Between the trimmed V and J ends, which lost 2 bases and 4 bases, there was a span of 11 bases. Germline loops: CDR1 SQVTM, CDR2 ANQGSEA. CDR3 sequence reads: CSVEIDWLETQYF. In DNA, the CDR3 is TGCAGCGTTGAAATAGATTGGTTAGAGACCCAGTACTTC.

The V gene is TRBV27, the J gene TRBJ2-5, with D uncertain. V lost 8 bases and J 1 base, leaving 11 bases between the germline ends. CDR3 length: 13 amino acids. CDR1 MNHEY and CDR2 SMNVEV come from the germline V gene (reference sequence). CDR3 sequence (DNA): TGTGCCAGCGGCAAGTGGGGCCAAGAGACCCAGTACTTC. Its protein product is CASGKWGQETQYF.

The chain couples TRBV28 to TRBJ2-7, with 7 bases that match TRBD1. The germline gives CDR1 MDHEN, CDR2 SYDVKM. CDR3 length: 14 residues. The V and J ends lost 6 bases and 0 bases, in that order; junction bases with no gene match: 5. The CDR3 loop reads CASRGDSYSYEQYF. The DNA of the CDR3 is TGTGCCAGCAGGGGGGACAGTTACTCCTACGAGCAGTACTTC.

The chain links TRBV7-9 to TRBJ2-5; no firm D call. With 5 bases removed from V and 4 bases from J, the gap between germline ends came to 5 bases. The V gene's germline CDR1 is SEHNR and CDR2 FQNEAQ (reference sequence). The CDR3 has 11 amino acids. The CDR3 is CASSNRETQYF. The DNA for the CDR3 is TGTGCCAGCAGCAACCGAGAGACCCAGTACTTC.

V is TRBV20-1 and J is TRBJ2-1, with 11 bases identical to TRBD2. Germline-derived CDR1 and CDR2 are DFQATT and SNEGSKA (reference sequence). The length of the CDR3 is 18 residues. V was pared by 4 bases and J by 9 bases, with 20 bases of the junction left unmatched. CDR3: CSANGGRGLAGPAAEQFF. The CDR3 DNA sequence: TGCAGTGCTAACGGGGGGAGAGGACTAGCGGGCCCGGCGGCTGAGCAGTTCTTC.

This clonotype has a handful of counts. This chain uses TRBV7-9 with TRBJ2-7; TRBD1 aligns across 8 bases. Germline V gene data show CDR1 as SEHNR and CDR2 as FQNEAQ (reference sequence). Trimming removed 2 bases from V and 1 base from J; junction bases left unmatched: 7. The CDR3 is 16 amino acids. DNA for the CDR3: TGTGCCAGCAGCTTACCGTCGGGACAGGCTTCCTACGAGCAGTACTTC. Translated, it gives CASSLPSGQASYEQYF.

This clonotype was observed a handful of times. This sequence joins TRBV9 and TRBJ2-3; TRBD1 might be the D (5 bases). Trimming pared 2 bases from V and 0 bases from J, leaving 19 bases between. Germline V gives CDR1 SGDLS, CDR2 YYNGEE. The CDR3 loop spans 18 amino acids. CDR3 nucleotide sequence: TGTGCCAGCAGCGTCACAGCTCGACAGAGCCCTAGCACAGATACGCAGTATTTT. Translating it yields CASSVTARQSPSTDTQYF.

This clonotype occurred a few times. This chain joins TRBV4-1 and TRBJ2-5; maybe TRBD2 (7 bases). V dropped 11 bases and J dropped 1 base, with 14 bases sitting between them. Germline loops: CDR1 MGHRA, CDR2 YSYEKL. The CDR3 runs to 13 residues. In DNA, the CDR3 is TGCGCCTCGGGGGCGGGGGCCCAAGAGACCCAGTACTTC. Protein product: CASGAGAQETQYF.